This is a list of T cell receptor beta chains from one sample in a study of blood T cells in healthy people across ages. TCRdb reanalysed the 5' RACE reads using MiXCR and keeps one entry per CDR3 protein. The table records around 820,000 distinct CDR3 sequences, roughly 25% of them present only once. These data were also filed under a second study, of T cells of mothers and their children.

Sample: blood. Receptors originate from a boy between 10 and 17 years old in good health. CDR3s include the opening cysteine and the closing phenylalanine or tryptophan. Fields, in order: CDR3 length, J gene, V gene, CDR3 protein.

CDR3 length: 14
J gene: TRBJ2-7
V gene: TRBV7-3
CDR3 protein: CASSLGGGPSEQYF

CDR3 length: 14
J gene: TRBJ1-1
V gene: TRBV7-6
CDR3 protein: CASSLIMEVTEAFF

CDR3 length: 15
J gene: TRBJ2-3
V gene: TRBV25-1
CDR3 protein: CASSERDRITDTQYF

CDR3 length: 18
J gene: TRBJ2-1
V gene: TRBV4-3
CDR3 protein: CASSQDRAGGPAYNEQFF

CDR3 length: 15
J gene: TRBJ2-7
V gene: TRBV27
CDR3 protein: CASSPMEQGPYEQYF

CDR3 length: 16
J gene: TRBJ2-5
V gene: TRBV27
CDR3 protein: CASSFFSGVIQETQYF

CDR3 length: 14
J gene: TRBJ2-3
V gene: TRBV7-2
CDR3 protein: CASSFALQGDTQYF

CDR3 length: 15
J gene: TRBJ2-2
V gene: TRBV25-1
CDR3 protein: CASSPGQGWTGELFF

CDR3 length: 14
J gene: NA
V gene: TRBV2
CDR3 protein: CASSVTGLGYEQYF

CDR3 length: 15
J gene: TRBJ1-3
V gene: TRBV19
CDR3 protein: CASSIAGGLGNTIYF

CDR3 length: 18
J gene: NA
V gene: TRBV7-2
CDR3 protein: CASSSSLTGGGDPYEQYF

CDR3 length: 14
J gene: TRBJ2-7
V gene: TRBV6-5
CDR3 protein: CASSYDGVSYEQYF

CDR3 length: 14
J gene: TRBJ1-2
V gene: TRBV16
CDR3 protein: CASSQWVTRAGYTF

CDR3 length: 13
J gene: TRBJ2-5
V gene: TRBV5-1
CDR3 protein: CASSLVFKETQYF

CDR3 length: 15
J gene: TRBJ1-1
V gene: TRBV4-3
CDR3 protein: CASSQDIGGVTEAFF

CDR3 length: 15
J gene: TRBJ2-3
V gene: TRBV7-3
CDR3 protein: CASSTQGARTDTQYF

CDR3 length: 15
J gene: TRBJ2-1
V gene: TRBV15
CDR3 protein: CATSSDGGIGYEQFF

CDR3 length: 15
J gene: TRBJ1-2
V gene: TRBV7-2
CDR3 protein: CASSLAPQLNYGYTF

CDR3 length: 16
J gene: TRBJ1-2
V gene: TRBV5-4
CDR3 protein: CASSQTGTGGLHGYTF

CDR3 length: 12
J gene: TRBJ2-7
V gene: TRBV29-1
CDR3 protein: CSVGMGAYEQYF

CDR3 length: 16
J gene: TRBJ2-3
V gene: TRBV7-2
CDR3 protein: CASSSQGLAGQRGQYF

CDR3 length: 13
J gene: TRBJ2-5
V gene: TRBV28
CDR3 protein: CASIEGGEETQYF

CDR3 length: 12
J gene: TRBJ1-1
V gene: TRBV30
CDR3 protein: CARRHRVGEAFF

CDR3 length: 15
J gene: TRBJ1-5
V gene: TRBV6-2/TRBV6-3
CDR3 protein: CASRDTVGSNQPQHF

CDR3 length: 14
J gene: TRBJ2-5
V gene: TRBV20-1
CDR3 protein: CSARENEVPETQYF

CDR3 length: 15
J gene: TRBJ1-2
V gene: TRBV4-3
CDR3 protein: CASSRGTGSTYGYTF

CDR3 length: 11
J gene: TRBJ1-1
V gene: TRBV30
CDR3 protein: CAWSGDTEAFF

CDR3 length: 14
J gene: TRBJ2-5
V gene: TRBV20-1
CDR3 protein: CSAPTSGSVETQYF

CDR3 length: 15
J gene: TRBJ2-5
V gene: TRBV2
CDR3 protein: CATQRRGTGQETQYF

CDR3 length: 14
J gene: TRBJ2-3
V gene: TRBV29-1
CDR3 protein: CSVERPGRTDTQYF

CDR3 length: 13
J gene: TRBJ2-7
V gene: TRBV7-9
CDR3 protein: CASSPAAEGEQYF

CDR3 length: 16
J gene: TRBJ2-3
V gene: TRBV27
CDR3 protein: CASSPARAGLRDTQYF